The clone carrying this T cell receptor (beta chain) was seen repeatedly, ten times or more. Its antigen remains unknown. There are 21 residues in the CDR3. Looked up from germline, CDR1 is SGHVS and CDR2 is FQNEAQ. Trimming at V came to 5 bases and at J to 2 bases, leaving 16 bases not matched to a gene. This entry belongs to a study of T cell repertoires in cytomegalovirus infection. Study-level background: Indications of both CMV infection and matching HLA type were provided by public TCR beta signatures.

Study conclusions and caveats: Using cumulative public TCR beta family frequency, the authors identified those who carried CMV together with the relevant HLA.

TCRdb re-called the reads through MiXCR, storing one row per CDR3 protein. The table lists 200,000 to 300,000 distinct CDR3 sequences, approximately 9.2% of them singletons, with about 16% in the top ten. The sequencing input was PBMCs. The clonotype was recovered from a human donor in good health (CMV status not recorded). Some clones in this sample may be carry-over from other donors' samples. This chain links TRBV7-8 with TRBJ2-3, with 16 bases that match TRBD2. CDR3 nucleotides: TGTGCCAGCAGCGCACGAACCCGTTGGGGACTAGCGGGGGGGCACACAGATACGCAGTATTTT. Amino acids: CASSARTRWGLAGGHTDTQYF.